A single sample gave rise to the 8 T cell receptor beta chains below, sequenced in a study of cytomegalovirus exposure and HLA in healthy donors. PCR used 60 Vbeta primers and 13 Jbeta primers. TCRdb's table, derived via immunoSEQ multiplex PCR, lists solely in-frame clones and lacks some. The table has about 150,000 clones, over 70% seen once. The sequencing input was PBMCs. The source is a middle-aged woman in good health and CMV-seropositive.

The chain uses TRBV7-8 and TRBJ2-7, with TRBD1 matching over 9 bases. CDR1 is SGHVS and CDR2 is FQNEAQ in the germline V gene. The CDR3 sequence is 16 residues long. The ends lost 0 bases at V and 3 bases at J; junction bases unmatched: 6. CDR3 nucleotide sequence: TGTGCCAGCAGCTTAGCTGGGACAGGGACAAACTACGAGCAGTACTTC. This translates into CASSLAGTGTNYEQYF.

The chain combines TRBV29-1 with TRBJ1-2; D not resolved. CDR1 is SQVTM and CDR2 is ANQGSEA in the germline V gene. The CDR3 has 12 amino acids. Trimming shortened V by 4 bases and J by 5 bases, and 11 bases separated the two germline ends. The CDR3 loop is CSVVQAGYGYTF. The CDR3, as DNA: TGCAGCGTTGTTCAAGCGGGATATGGCTACACCTTC.

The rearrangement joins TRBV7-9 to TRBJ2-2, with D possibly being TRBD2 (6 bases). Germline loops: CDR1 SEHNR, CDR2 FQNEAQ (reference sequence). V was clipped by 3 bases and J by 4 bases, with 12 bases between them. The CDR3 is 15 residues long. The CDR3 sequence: CASSLRDGGTGELFF. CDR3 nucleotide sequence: TGTGCCAGCAGCTTGCGGGACGGTGGCACCGGGGAGCTGTTTTTT.

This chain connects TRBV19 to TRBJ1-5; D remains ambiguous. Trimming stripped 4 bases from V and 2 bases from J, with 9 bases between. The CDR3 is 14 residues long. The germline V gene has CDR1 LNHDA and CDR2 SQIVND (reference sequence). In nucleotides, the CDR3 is TGTGCCAGTAGTACCCCCCAGGGCAATCAGCCCCAGCATTTT. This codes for CASSTPQGNQPQHF.

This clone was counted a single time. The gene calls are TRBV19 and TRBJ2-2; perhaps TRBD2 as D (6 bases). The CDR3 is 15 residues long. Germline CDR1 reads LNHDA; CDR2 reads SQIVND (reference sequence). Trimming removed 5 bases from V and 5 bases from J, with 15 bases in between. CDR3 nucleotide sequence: TGTGCCAGTAGTTCCCGGACTATGATGACCGGGGAGCTGTTTTTT. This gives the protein CASSSRTMMTGELFF.

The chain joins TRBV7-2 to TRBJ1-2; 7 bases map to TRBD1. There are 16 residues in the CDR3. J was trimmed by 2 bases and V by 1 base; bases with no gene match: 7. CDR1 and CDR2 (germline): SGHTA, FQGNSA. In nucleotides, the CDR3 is TGTGCCAGCAGCTTAGGAGGGGGCGGGAAAAACTATGGCTACACCTTC. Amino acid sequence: CASSLGGGGKNYGYTF.

The CDR3 protein is CAWSVMSSLSNEQFF. The CDR3 DNA follows: TGTGCCTGGAGTGTTATGTCTAGCTTGAGCAATGAGCAGTTCTTC. The J gene is TRBJ2-1, the V gene TRBV30, with D tentatively TRBD2 (5 bases). V gave up 0 bases and J gave up 6 bases, with 15 bases separating them. Per germline, CDR1 GTSNPN and CDR2 SVGIG (reference sequence). The CDR3 runs to 15 residues.

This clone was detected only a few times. The DNA of the CDR3 is TGTGCCAGCAGCGTAGAGCCCAGCGGAAACACAGATACGCAGTATTTT. Its translation is CASSVEPSGNTDTQYF. The chain is built from TRBV9 and TRBJ2-3; tentative D call: TRBD2 (5 bases). Germline V gives CDR1 SGDLS, CDR2 YYNGEE. Trimming removed 0 bases at V and 2 bases at J, with 13 bases between. The CDR3 has 16 amino acids. The entire variable domain, with the rest obtained from reference TRBV9 and TRBJ2-3, is as follows: DSGVTQTPKHLITATGQRVTLRCSPRSGDLSVYWYQQSLDQGLQFLIQYYNGEERAKGNILERFSAQQFPDLHSELNLSSLELGDSALYFCASSVEPSGNTDTQYFGPGTRLTVL.